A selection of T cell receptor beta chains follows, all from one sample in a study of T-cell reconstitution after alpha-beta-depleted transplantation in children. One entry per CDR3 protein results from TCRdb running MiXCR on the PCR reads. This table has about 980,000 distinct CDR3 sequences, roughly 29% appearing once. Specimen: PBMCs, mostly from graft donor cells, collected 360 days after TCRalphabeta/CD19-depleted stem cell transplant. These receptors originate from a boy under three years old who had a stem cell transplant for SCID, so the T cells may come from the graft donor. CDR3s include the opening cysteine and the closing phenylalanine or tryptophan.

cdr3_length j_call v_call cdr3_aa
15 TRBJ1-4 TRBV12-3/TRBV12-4 CASSFSYRPLGKLFF
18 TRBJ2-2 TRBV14 CASSQDRPGPQNTGELFF
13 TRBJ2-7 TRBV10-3 CAISEPDSYEQYF
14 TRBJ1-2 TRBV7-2 CASSLIWEAYGYTF
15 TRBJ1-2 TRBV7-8 CASSLARQGNGGYTF
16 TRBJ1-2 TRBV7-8 CASSLDARGDNYGYTF
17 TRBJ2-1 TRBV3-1 CASSTSTGTGRYNEQFF
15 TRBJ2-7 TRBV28 CASSFKGRFVDEQYF
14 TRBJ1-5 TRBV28 CASSLIGVAQPQHF
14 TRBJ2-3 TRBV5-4 CASSFTERTDTQYF
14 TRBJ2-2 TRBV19 CASSIGKNTGELFF
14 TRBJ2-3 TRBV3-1 CASSQVEGPDTQYF
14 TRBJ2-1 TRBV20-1 CSALTPVPYNEQFF
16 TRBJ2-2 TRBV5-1 CASSLGPVGAGGELFF
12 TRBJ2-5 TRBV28 CASSSYRETQYF
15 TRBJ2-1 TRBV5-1 CASSFAGQGPNEQFF
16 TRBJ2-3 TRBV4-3 CASSQIGPGVTDTQYF
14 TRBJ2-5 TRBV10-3 CATRDRRYQETQYF
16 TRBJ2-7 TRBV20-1 CSAVPASGGVFHEQYF
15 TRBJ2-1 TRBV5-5 CASSRGHLGYNEQFF
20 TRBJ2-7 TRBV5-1 CASSDLGRSYSQGHPYEQYF
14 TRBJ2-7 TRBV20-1 CSAPSGGSSYEQYF
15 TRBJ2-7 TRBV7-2 CASSFRAGALYEQYF
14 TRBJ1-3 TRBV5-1 CASAQGPGGNTIYF
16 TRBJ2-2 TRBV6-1 CASRRTGWGSTGELFF
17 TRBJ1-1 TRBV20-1 CSARRLLRGSKNTEAFF
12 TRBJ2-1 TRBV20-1 CSARDRPSKQFF
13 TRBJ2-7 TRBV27 CASSFTGVGEQYF
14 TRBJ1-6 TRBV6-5 CASSYSGISSPLHF
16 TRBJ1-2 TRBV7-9 CAISTPMRGVDYGYTF
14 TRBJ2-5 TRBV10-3 CAISEWAGAPTQYF
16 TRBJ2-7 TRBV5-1 CASSNLGLSSSYEQYF
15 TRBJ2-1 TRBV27 CASSTLAGGPNEQFF
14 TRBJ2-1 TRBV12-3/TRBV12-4 CASIRTPPGCEQFF
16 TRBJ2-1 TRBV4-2 CASSQVGGGPYNEQFF
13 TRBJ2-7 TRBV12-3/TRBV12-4 CASRNQQGSEQYF
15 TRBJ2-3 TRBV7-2 CASSHQISSGDTQYF
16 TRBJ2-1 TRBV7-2 CASSIRRAGGHNEQFF
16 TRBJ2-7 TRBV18 CASSPAGQLSSYEQYF
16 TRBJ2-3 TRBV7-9 CASSLEGAVSTDTQYF
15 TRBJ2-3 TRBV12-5 CASGRSGGLTDTQYF
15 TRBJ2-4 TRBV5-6 CASSLIGEAKNIQYF
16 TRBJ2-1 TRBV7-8 CASSPTLAGGRREQFF
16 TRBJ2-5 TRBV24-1 CATSDSGTGSQETQYF
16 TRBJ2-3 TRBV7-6 CASSTTPGTSTDTQYF